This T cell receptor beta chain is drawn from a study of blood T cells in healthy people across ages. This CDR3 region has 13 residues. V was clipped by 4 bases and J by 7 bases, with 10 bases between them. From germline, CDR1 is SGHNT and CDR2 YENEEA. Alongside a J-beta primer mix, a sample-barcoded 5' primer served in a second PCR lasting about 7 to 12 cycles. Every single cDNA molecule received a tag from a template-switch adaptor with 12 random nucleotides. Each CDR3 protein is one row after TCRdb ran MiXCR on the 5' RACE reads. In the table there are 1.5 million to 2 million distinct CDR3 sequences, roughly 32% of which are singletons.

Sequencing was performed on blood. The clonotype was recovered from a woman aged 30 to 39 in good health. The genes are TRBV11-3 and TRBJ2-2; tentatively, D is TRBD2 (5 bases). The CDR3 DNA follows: TGTGCCAGCAGCTACCAGGCGGGCGGGGAGCTGTTTTTT. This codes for CASSYQAGGELFF.